A selection of T cell receptor beta chains follows, all from one sample in a study of blood T cell repertoires in COVID-19. The protocol was immunoSEQ multiplex PCR, while the TCRdb copy is restricted to in-frame clones and leaves out a portion. The data contain about 140,000 clones, about four fifths of them seen just once; the ten biggest clones take up roughly 9%. Material: peripheral blood. The receptor set was obtained from a woman of 80 years or more in a cohort sampled during active or convalescent COVID-19. Each CDR3 is given with its conserved first and last residue. The order of the fields is D gene, V gene, clone size, J gene, CDR3 protein, CDR3 DNA. A D gene is named only where the DNA matches it firmly. The size field is filled for only some rows; it gives once, few, many or a size class.

NA,TRBV27,NA,TRBJ1-6,CASSLRDYNSPLHF,TGTGCCAGCAGTCTCCGGGACTATAATTCACCCCTCCACTTT
TRBD2,TRBV3-1/TRBV3-2,few,TRBJ2-1,CASSQVRLAGSSYNEQFF,TGTGCCAGCAGCCAAGTCCGACTAGCGGGAAGCTCCTACAATGAGCAGTTCTTC
NA,TRBV1,NA,TRBJ2-3,CTSSQDPGDTDTQYF,TGCACCAGCAGCCAAGATCCCGGGGACACAGATACGCAGTATTTT
NA,TRBV6-5,NA,TRBJ1-1,CASSYLGTRNTEAFF,TGTGCCAGCAGTTACCTCGGGACAAGGAACACTGAAGCTTTCTTT
NA,TRBV30,NA,TRBJ1-2,CAWSNYGSNYGYTF,TGTGCCTGGAGTAATTACGGTTCTAACTATGGCTACACCTTC
TRBD1,TRBV29-1,NA,TRBJ2-1,CSAGTGYNEQFF,TGCAGCGCTGGGACAGGCTACAATGAGCAGTTCTTC
NA,TRBV9,once,TRBJ2-5,CASSVGFLAPGAQYF,TGTGCCAGCAGCGTAGGATTCCTAGCCCCCGGGGCCCAGTACTTC
TRBD1,TRBV7-2,NA,TRBJ1-3,CASSSWGTGFGNTIYF,TGTGCCAGCAGCTCTTGGGGGACAGGGTTCGGAAACACCATATATTTT
NA,TRBV2,many,TRBJ1-4,CASSEVRPDYNEKLFF,TGTGCCAGCAGTGAGGTACGGCCCGACTATAATGAAAAACTGTTTTTT
NA,TRBV5-1,NA,TRBJ1-2,CASSLSYGANYGYTF,TGCGCCAGCAGCTTGTCTTACGGAGCTAACTATGGCTACACCTTC